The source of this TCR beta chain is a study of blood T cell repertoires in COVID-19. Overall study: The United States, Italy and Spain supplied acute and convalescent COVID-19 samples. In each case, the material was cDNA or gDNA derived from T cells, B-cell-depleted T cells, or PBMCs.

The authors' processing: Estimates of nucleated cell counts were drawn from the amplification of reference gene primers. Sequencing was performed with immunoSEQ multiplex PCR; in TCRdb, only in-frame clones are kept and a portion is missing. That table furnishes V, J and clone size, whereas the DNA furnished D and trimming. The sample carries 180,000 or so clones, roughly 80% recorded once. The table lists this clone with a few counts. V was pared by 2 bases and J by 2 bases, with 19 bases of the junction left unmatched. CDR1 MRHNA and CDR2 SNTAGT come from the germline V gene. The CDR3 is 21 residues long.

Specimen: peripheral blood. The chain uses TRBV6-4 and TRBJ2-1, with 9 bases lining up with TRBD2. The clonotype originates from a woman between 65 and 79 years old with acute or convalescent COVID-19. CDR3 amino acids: CASSDPQRGSSGRAAYNEQFF. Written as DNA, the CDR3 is TGTGCCAGCAGTGACCCTCAGCGCGGGAGTAGCGGGAGAGCGGCCTACAATGAGCAGTTCTTC.